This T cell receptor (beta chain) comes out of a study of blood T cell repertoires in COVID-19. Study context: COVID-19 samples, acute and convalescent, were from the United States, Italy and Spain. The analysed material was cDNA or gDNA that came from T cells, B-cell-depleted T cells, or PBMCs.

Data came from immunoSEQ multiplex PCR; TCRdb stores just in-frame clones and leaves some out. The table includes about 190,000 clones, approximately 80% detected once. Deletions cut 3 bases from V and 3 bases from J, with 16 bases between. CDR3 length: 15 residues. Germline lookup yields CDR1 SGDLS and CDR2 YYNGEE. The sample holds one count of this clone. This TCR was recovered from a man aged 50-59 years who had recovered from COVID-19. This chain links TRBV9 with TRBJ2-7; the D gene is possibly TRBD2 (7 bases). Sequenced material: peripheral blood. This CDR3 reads CASSARGGPFYEQYF. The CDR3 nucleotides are TGTGCCAGCAGCGCACGCGGGGGCCCATTCTACGAGCAGTACTTC.